This TCR beta chain comes out of a study of OX40 agonist ivuxolimab in advanced cancers. Generated by immunoSEQ multiplex PCR, the TCRdb table keeps only in-frame clones and is missing some. Of 57,000 or so clones in the sample, roughly nine tenths are singletons; the top ten hold 1.2%. Trimming at V came to 0 bases and at J to 0 bases, leaving 14 bases not matched to a gene. Germline V gene lookup returns CDR1 MGHRA and CDR2 YSYEKL. The CDR3 sequence is 19 residues long. This specimen was CD4+ or CD8+ T cells sorted from blood, taken in a trial of the OX40 agonist ivuxolimab. The source is an adult with an advanced solid tumor such as melanoma, head and neck, liver or kidney cancer. V is TRBV4-1 and J is TRBJ2-7, with 7 bases aligning to TRBD2. The DNA for the CDR3 is TGCGCCAGCAGCCAAGATCCCCTCGACCCTCTAGCGGTCTCCTACGAGCAGTACTTC. As protein: CASSQDPLDPLAVSYEQYF.